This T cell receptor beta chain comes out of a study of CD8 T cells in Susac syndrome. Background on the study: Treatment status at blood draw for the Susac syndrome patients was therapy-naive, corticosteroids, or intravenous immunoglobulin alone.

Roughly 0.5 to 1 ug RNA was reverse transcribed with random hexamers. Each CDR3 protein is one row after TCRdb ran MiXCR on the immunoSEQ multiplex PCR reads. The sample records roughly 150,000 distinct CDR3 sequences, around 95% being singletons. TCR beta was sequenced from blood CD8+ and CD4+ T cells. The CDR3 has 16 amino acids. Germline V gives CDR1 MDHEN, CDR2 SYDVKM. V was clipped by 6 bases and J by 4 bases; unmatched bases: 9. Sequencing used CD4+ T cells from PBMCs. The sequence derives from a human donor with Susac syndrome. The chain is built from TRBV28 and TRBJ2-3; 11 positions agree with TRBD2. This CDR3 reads CASRAGLAGIADTQYF. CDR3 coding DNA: TGTGCCAGCAGGGCCGGACTAGCGGGTATCGCAGATACGCAGTATTTT.